Reported below is one T cell receptor (beta chain). Antigen: not known. This entry belongs to a study of response to subunit inactivated influenza vaccine. Via MiXCR, TCRdb re-called the RT-PCR reads, giving one row per CDR3 protein. The table includes 600,000 to 700,000 distinct CDR3 sequences, roughly 15% detected once. Germline loops: CDR1 LGHDT, CDR2 YNNKEL (reference sequence). V gave up 3 bases and J gave up 5 bases, with 16 bases separating them. The CDR3 totals 15 residues. Study findings and constraints: Seasonal influenza vaccination, on each occasion, was suggested by the authors to recruit few new T cells.

The receptor comes from a man aged 50 or older who received an inactivated influenza vaccine. This chain joins TRBV3-1 and TRBJ2-5, with no clear D. This specimen consisted of PBMCs from blood, obtained less than 15 days before vaccination. DNA for the CDR3: TGTGCCAGCAGCCAGACAAGGGTTACGAAGGAGACCCAGTACTTC. Its translation is CASSQTRVTKETQYF.